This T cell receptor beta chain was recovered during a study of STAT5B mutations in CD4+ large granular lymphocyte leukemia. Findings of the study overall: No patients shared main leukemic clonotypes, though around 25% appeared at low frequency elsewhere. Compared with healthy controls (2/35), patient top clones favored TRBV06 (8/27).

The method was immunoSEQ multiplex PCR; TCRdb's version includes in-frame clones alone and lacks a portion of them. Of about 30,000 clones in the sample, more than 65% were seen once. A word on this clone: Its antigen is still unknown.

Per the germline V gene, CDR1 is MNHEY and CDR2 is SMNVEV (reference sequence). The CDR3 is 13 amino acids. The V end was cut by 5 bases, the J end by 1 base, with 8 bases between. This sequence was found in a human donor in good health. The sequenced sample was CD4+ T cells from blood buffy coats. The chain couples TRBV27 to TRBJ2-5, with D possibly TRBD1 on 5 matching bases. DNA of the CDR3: TGTGCCAGCAGTGTCAGGGTCCAAGAGACCCAGTACTTC. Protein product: CASSVRVQETQYF.